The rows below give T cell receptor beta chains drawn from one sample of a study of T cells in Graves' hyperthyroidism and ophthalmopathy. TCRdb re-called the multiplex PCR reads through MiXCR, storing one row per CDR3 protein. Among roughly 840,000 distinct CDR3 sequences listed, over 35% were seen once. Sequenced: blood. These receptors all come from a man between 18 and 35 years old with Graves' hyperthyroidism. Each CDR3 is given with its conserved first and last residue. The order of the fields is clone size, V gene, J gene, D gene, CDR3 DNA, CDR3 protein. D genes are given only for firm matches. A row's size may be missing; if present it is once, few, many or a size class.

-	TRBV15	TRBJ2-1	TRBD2	TGTGCCACCAGCAGAGCACTAGCGGGGAACAATGAGCAGTTCTTC	CATSRALAGNNEQFF
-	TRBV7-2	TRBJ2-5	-	TGTGCCAGCAGCCCCAGGGGTGCGATCGAGACCCAGTACTTC	CASSPRGAIETQYF
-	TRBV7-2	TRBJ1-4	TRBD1	TGTGCCAGCAGCTCAGTCGCGGGACAGTGTAATGAAAAACTGTTTTTT	CASSSVAGQCNEKLFF
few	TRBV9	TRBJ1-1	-	TGTGCCAGCAGCGAGCGTGACTCGTGGGGGAACACTGAAGCTTTCTTT	CASSERDSWGNTEAFF
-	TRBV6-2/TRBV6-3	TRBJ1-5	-	TGTGCCAGCAGTTCCTCGGAAGAGCCCCAGCATTTT	CASSSSEEPQHF
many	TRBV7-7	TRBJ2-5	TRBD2	TGTGCTAGCAGCTTAACCGGGACTAGCGGAGTAGAGACCCAGTACTTC	CASSLTGTSGVETQYF
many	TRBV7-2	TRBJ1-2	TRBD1	TGTGCCAGCAGCTTATCGACAGGGGTCGGCTATGGCTACACCTTC	CASSLSTGVGYGYTF
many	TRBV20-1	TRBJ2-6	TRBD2	TGCAGTGCTAGGGCGAGCGGGGGACTCTCTGGGGCCAACGTCCTGACTTTC	CSARASGGLSGANVLTF
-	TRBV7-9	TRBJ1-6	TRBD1	TGTGCCAGCAGCCTCGACAGGGGGCTGGGGCCCCTCCACTTT	CASSLDRGLGPLHF
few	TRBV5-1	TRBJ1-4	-	TGCGCCAGCAGCATTGGGACGGGTACAACTAATGAAAAACTGTTTTTT	CASSIGTGTTNEKLFF
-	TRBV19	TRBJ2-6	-	TGTGCCAGTAGTATTACCGGGAACTCTGGGGCCAACGTCCTGACTTTC	CASSITGNSGANVLTF
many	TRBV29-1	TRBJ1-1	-	TGCAGCGTCTCCCCGAACGGTGAAGCTTTCTTT	CSVSPNGEAFF
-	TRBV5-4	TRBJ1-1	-	TGTGCCAGCAGCTGGGACCGTTGGGCTTTCTTT	CASSWDRWAFF
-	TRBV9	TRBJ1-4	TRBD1	TGTGCCAGCAGTGGCGGGACAGGCACCACAACTAATGAAAAACTGTTTTTT	CASSGGTGTTTNEKLFF
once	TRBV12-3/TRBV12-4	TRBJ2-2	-	TGTGCCAGCAGTTTAGGGTTACAGCTGTTTTTT	CASSLGLQLFF
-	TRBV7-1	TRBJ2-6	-	TGTGCCAGCAGCATCAGGAGAACTGGGGCCAACGTCCTGACTTTC	CASSIRRTGANVLTF
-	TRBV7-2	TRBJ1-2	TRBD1	TGTGCCAGCAGCTTTTGGACAGGGGGCGCTCTTTACACCTTC	CASSFWTGGALYTF
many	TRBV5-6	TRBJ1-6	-	TGTGCCAGCAGCTTGGGAGACAGGAATAATTCACCCCTCCACTTT	CASSLGDRNNSPLHF
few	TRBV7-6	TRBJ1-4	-	TGTGCCAGCGCAGGGGCAGAAGGCGAAAAACTGTTTTTT	CASAGAEGEKLFF
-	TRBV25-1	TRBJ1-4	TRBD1	TGTGCCAGCAGTGAATCCTGGACTCAGGGGGCGGGCGATGAAAAACTGTTTTTT	CASSESWTQGAGDEKLFF
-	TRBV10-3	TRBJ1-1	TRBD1	TGTGCCACCGGGACAGGGGGCATTGAACTTGAAGCTTTCTTT	CATGTGGIELEAFF
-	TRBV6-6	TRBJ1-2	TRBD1	TGTGCCAGCAGAAACCGGGGGACAGGTCATGGCTACACCTTC	CASRNRGTGHGYTF
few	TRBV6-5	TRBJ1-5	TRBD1	TGTGCCAGCCTTCCCGGACAGGCGTCGATCAATCAGCCCCAGCATTTT	CASLPGQASINQPQHF
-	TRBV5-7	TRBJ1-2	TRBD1	TGTGCCAGCAGCTCGGGACAGGGGCCCTGCTATGGCTACACCTTC	CASSSGQGPCYGYTF
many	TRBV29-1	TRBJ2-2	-	TGCAGCGTTGAACGAACAGGGACCACCGGGGAGCTGTTTTTT	CSVERTGTTGELFF
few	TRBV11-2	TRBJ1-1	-	TGTGCCAGCAGCTTAGAGGGTCGACGTGGGACTGAAGCTTTCTTT	CASSLEGRRGTEAFF
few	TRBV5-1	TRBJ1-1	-	TGCGCCAGCAGCTTAACAATCCCAGGGTTGAACACTGAAGCTTTCTTT	CASSLTIPGLNTEAFF
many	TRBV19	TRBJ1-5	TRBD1	TGTGCCAGTAGCCAGATCCAGGGGGTGGGTCAGCCCCAGCATTTT	CASSQIQGVGQPQHF
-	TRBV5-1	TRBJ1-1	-	TGTGCCAGCAGCCCCTCGGAGACTGAAGCTTTCTTT	CASSPSETEAFF
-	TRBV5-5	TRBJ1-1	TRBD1	TGTGCCAGCAGATGGGACAGGCGCCCCGAAGCTTTCTTT	CASRWDRRPEAFF
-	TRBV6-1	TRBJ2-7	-	TGTGCCAGCAGGCCGATCGGGTTAATCTCCTACGAGCAGTACTTC	CASRPIGLISYEQYF
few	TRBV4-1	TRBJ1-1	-	TGCGCCAGCAGCCAGCCGTGGGAGAACACTGAAGCTTTCTTT	CASSQPWENTEAFF
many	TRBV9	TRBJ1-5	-	TGTGCCAGCAGCTCCCGGGGGGATCAGCCCCAGCATTTT	CASSSRGDQPQHF
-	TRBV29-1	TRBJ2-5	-	TGCAGCGTTGATTGGGGCCAAGAGACCCAGTACTTC	CSVDWGQETQYF
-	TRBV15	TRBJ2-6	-	TGTGCCACCAGCAGAGATAGGCAGGGGAGTGGTTCGGCCAACGTCCTGACTTTC	CATSRDRQGSGSANVLTF
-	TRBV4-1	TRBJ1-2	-	TGTGCCAGCAGCCAAGATTCTCAGCAGAACTATGGCTACACCTTC	CASSQDSQQNYGYTF
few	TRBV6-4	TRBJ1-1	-	TGTGCCAGCAGTGACTCGGAAGGTTCGTTGGCTTTCTTT	CASSDSEGSLAFF
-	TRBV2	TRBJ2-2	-	TGTGCCAGCAGTGACTGGAGGGGGTCCACCGGGGAGCTGTTTTTT	CASSDWRGSTGELFF